This paragraph covers one TCR beta chain sequence. What it binds is not known. Together with a sample-barcoded 5' primer, a J-beta primer mix was included in a second PCR lasting about 6 to 12 cycles. Per-sample output comprised a minimum of 2.5 million paired-end reads containing CDR3. TCRdb ran MiXCR on the 5' RACE reads and lists one entry per CDR3 protein. The table has about 1.4 million distinct CDR3 sequences, 59% seen once. The sample belongs to a study of blood T cells in healthy people across ages. Study-wide findings and caveats: Lack of knowledge of donor CMV status possibly confounded expanded clonotype changes. No conclusive comparison of naive versus antigen-experienced cells was possible with unsorted PBMCs. Per million T cells, the diversity of TCR beta decreased roughly linearly as age advanced.

This clonotype was obtained from a man between 18 and 35 years old in good health. Input material: blood.

CDR3 region: CASSLGLAGHSADTQYF. The CDR3 DNA reads as TGTGCCAGCAGTTTGGGGCTAGCGGGACACAGCGCAGATACGCAGTATTTT. V gene TRBV12-3 or TRBV12-4 combines with J gene TRBJ2-3, with 9 bases that match TRBD2. J gave up 4 bases and V 3 bases, and 11 bases lay outside the gene matches. This CDR3 spans 17 amino acids.